This passage covers 17 T cell receptor beta chains from one sample sequenced in a study of cytomegalovirus exposure and HLA in healthy donors. Researchers ran the PCR with 60 Vbeta and 13 Jbeta primers. Data came from immunoSEQ multiplex PCR; TCRdb stores just in-frame clones and leaves some out. This table holds more than 85,000 clones, around 86% found once. Sequencing was done on a sample of PBMCs. Every receptor here comes from a woman in her 30s in good health and CMV-seronegative.

The V call is TRBV5-1, the J call TRBJ2-3; TRBD2 might be the D (5 bases). CDR3 length: 15 residues. V was shortened by 0 bases and J by 4 bases, with 12 bases between the two germline ends. Germline V gives CDR1 SGHRS, CDR2 YFSETQ. CDR3 in amino acids: CASSLGTAGPDTQYF. The CDR3 DNA sequence: TGCGCCAGCAGCTTGGGGACGGCGGGCCCAGATACGCAGTATTTT.

The CDR3 coding sequence is TGTGCCAGCAGTTCCCCTCGCCTCGACACCTTATCCTACAATGAGCAGTTCTTC. Its translation is CASSSPRLDTLSYNEQFF. The V call is TRBV27, the J call TRBJ2-1; D not certain. CDR1 is MNHEY and CDR2 is SMNVEV in the germline V gene (reference sequence). V dropped 4 bases and J dropped 1 base, with 20 bases sitting between them. This CDR3 is 18 amino acids long.

Only one count was recorded for this clone. The rearrangement links TRBV4-2 to TRBJ2-1, with TRBD2 matching 8 bases. V shed 4 bases and J 8 bases; nucleotides not matched to a gene: 16. This CDR3 is 17 amino acids long. CDR1 and CDR2 from the germline V gene are LGHNA and YNFKEQ. The CDR3 DNA reads TGTGCCAGCAGCCCAAGCACGACGGGAGGGGGTCGAGATGAGCAGTTCTTC. It translates to CASSPSTTGGGRDEQFF.

This chain links TRBV19 with TRBJ2-1; 13 bases match TRBD2. The CDR3 loop spans 19 amino acids. The trim removed 1 base at V and 5 bases at J, leaving 11 bases unmatched. Germline CDR1 and CDR2: LNHDA and SQIVND (reference sequence). In DNA form, the CDR3 reads TGTGCCAGTAGTATAGCACTAGCGGGAGGGCAGTCTAGGAACAATGAGCAGTTCTTC. Its protein product is CASSIALAGGQSRNNEQFF.

This clone was seen more than once but under ten times. The chain uses TRBV5-1 and TRBJ2-2; a possible D gene is TRBD2 (6 bases). Germline assignment: CDR1 SGHRS and CDR2 YFSETQ. Trimming left V 5 bases short and J 4 bases short, with 9 bases between. This CDR3 contains 13 residues. CDR3 amino acids: CASRSEGTGELFF. CDR3 DNA sequence: TGCGCCAGCAGATCGGAGGGCACCGGGGAGCTGTTTTTT.

The chain combines TRBV27 with TRBJ2-7; tentative D call: TRBD1 (5 bases). The CDR3 covers 16 residues. Trimming took off 3 bases at V and 0 bases at J, with 15 bases between the two ends. The V gene's germline CDR1 is MNHEY and CDR2 SMNVEV (reference sequence). The CDR3 DNA is TGTGCCAGCAGTTTCAGACAGACGACACTCTCCTACGAGCAGTACTTC. Amino acid sequence: CASSFRQTTLSYEQYF.

V is TRBV30 and J is TRBJ2-3; 8 nucleotides agree with TRBD2. V lost 3 bases to trimming and J lost 2 bases; unmatched junction nucleotides: 10. The CDR3 loop spans 16 amino acids. CDR1 is GTSNPN and CDR2 is SVGIG in the germline V gene (reference sequence). The CDR3 loop reads CAWRGRGLEFTDTQYF. Written as DNA, the CDR3 is TGTGCCTGGAGAGGCCGGGGACTAGAGTTCACAGATACGCAGTATTTT.

This chain uses TRBV5-1 with TRBJ1-5; D may be TRBD1 (5 bases). Per the germline V gene, CDR1 is SGHRS and CDR2 is YFSETQ. Trimming stripped 0 bases from V and 2 bases from J, with 9 bases between. The CDR3 is made up of 15 amino acids. The CDR3 is CASSLEGLGNQPQHF. The DNA of the CDR3 is TGCGCCAGCAGCTTGGAGGGGCTGGGCAATCAGCCCCAGCATTTT.

V gene TRBV6-6 combines with J gene TRBJ1-4; TRBD1 is a possible D gene (6 bases). V was shortened by 5 bases and J by 5 bases, with 18 bases between the two germline ends. Germline V lookup: CDR1 MNHNY, CDR2 SVGAGI (reference sequence). The CDR3 spans 16 residues. Here the CDR3 reads CASSPPLTRGNEKLFF. The CDR3 DNA sequence: TGTGCCAGCAGTCCACCCTTGACGAGGGGGAATGAAAAACTGTTTTTT.

The chain is built from TRBV18 and TRBJ2-5; TRBD1 matches 7 bases. V was pared by 3 bases and J by 5 bases, with 6 bases of the junction left unmatched. Per germline, CDR1 KGHSH and CDR2 LQKENI. The CDR3 is 14 amino acids. The CDR3 loop is CASSPRQGWETQYF. The CDR3, as DNA: TGTGCCAGCTCACCGAGACAGGGTTGGGAGACCCAGTACTTC. The full variable domain, in which reference TRBV18 and TRBJ2-5 provide the parts outside the CDR3, is NAGVMQNPRHLVRRRGQEARLRCSPMKGHSHVYWYRQLPEEGLKFMVYLQKENIIDESGMPKERFSAEFPKEGPSILRIQQVVRGDSAAYFCASSPRQGWETQYFGPGTRLLVL.

The chain employs TRBV7-7 and TRBJ2-5; D is uncertain. The V end was cut by 1 base, the J end by 2 bases, with 11 bases between. Germline loops: CDR1 SSHAT, CDR2 FNYEAQ (reference sequence). The CDR3 contains 15 residues. CDR3 DNA sequence: TGTGCCAGCAGCTTAGGTCCCATCCCACAAGAGACCCAGTACTTC. This sequence encodes CASSLGPIPQETQYF.

The V and J genes are TRBV28 and TRBJ2-4; 10 bases align to TRBD2. Germline values: CDR1 MDHEN, CDR2 SYDVKM. Germline trimming cut 5 bases from V and 7 bases from J; bases unmatched to any gene: 8. This CDR3 has 15 residues. The CDR3 coding sequence is TGTGCCAGCAGTCCCCCCCTAGCGGGAGTGAACATTCAGTACTTC. Translated, it gives CASSPPLAGVNIQYF. The full variable domain, with the rest looked up from reference TRBV28 and TRBJ2-4, is DVKVTQSSRYLVKRTGEKVFLECVQDMDHENMFWYRQDPGLGLRLIYFSYDVKMKEKGDIPEGYSVSREKKERFSLILESASTNQTSMYLCASSPPLAGVNIQYFGAGTRLSVL.

The chain is built from TRBV27 and TRBJ1-5, with 10 bases fitting TRBD1. The junction had 2 bases not matched to a gene; V was cut back by 5 bases and J by 7 bases. CDR3 size: 13 residues. Germline CDR1 MNHEY, CDR2 SMNVEV (reference sequence). DNA of the CDR3: TGTGCCAGCAGTGGGACAGGGGAGCAGCCCCAGCATTTT. Its protein product is CASSGTGEQPQHF.

The chain uses TRBV4-3 and TRBJ1-5, with D uncertain. The germline V gene encodes CDR1 LGHNA and CDR2 YSLEER. This CDR3 is built from 15 residues. V lost 2 bases and J lost 0, with 8 bases in between. The CDR3 loop is CASSQRRNSNQPQHF. The CDR3 bases are TGCGCCAGCAGCCAACGGCGGAATAGCAATCAGCCCCAGCATTTT.

The V gene is TRBV6-5, the J gene TRBJ1-5; D is unresolved. Looked up from germline, CDR1 is MNHEY and CDR2 is SVGAGI. Trimming stripped 2 bases from V and 1 base from J, with 9 bases between. The CDR3 runs to 15 residues. The CDR3 loop is CASSYDAGSNQPQHF. CDR3 coding DNA: TGTGCCAGCAGTTACGATGCCGGGAGCAATCAGCCCCAGCATTTT.

The chain employs TRBV14 and TRBJ1-1; 8 nucleotides match TRBD1. The CDR3 runs 16 residues. Trimming cost V 3 bases and J 2 bases; bases outside gene matches: 8. Germline CDR1 reads SGHDN; CDR2 reads FVKESK. The CDR3 loop is CASSQQLGQGNTEAFF. The DNA for the CDR3 is TGTGCCAGCAGCCAGCAACTTGGACAGGGCAACACTGAAGCTTTCTTT. Filled out from reference TRBV14 and TRBJ1-1, the complete variable domain reads EAGVTQFPSHSVIEKGQTVTLRCDPISGHDNLYWYRRVMGKEIKFLLHFVKESKQDESGMPNNRFLAERTGGTYSTLKVQPAELEDSGVYFCASSQQLGQGNTEAFFGQGTRLTVV.

The V and J genes are TRBV6-5 and TRBJ2-7, with 7 positions matching TRBD1. Germline V CDR1 and CDR2: MNHEY, SVGAGI. The CDR3 has 14 residues. J was trimmed by 3 bases and V by 4 bases; bases with no gene match: 6. The CDR3, as DNA: TGTGCCAGCAGTTCGGGACAGAGAAACTACGAGCAGTACTTC. It encodes CASSSGQRNYEQYF.